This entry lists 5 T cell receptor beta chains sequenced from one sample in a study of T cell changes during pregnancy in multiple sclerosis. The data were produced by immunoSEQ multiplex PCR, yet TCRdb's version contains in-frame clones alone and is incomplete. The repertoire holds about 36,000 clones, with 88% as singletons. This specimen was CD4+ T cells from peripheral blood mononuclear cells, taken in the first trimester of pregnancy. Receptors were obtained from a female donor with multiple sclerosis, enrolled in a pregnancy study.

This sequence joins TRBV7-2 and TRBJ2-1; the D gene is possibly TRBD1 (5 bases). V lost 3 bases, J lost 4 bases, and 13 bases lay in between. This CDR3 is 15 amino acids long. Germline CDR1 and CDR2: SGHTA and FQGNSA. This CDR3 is CASSFRSRDYNEQFF. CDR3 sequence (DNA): TGTGCCAGCAGCTTCCGGTCCAGGGATTACAATGAGCAGTTCTTC.

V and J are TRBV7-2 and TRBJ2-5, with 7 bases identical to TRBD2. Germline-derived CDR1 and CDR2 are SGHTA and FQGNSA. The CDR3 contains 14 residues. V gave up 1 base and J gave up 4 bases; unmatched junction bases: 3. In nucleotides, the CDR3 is TGTGCCAGCAGCTTAGGCCGCGGGAGAGAGACCCAGTACTTC. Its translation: CASSLGRGRETQYF.

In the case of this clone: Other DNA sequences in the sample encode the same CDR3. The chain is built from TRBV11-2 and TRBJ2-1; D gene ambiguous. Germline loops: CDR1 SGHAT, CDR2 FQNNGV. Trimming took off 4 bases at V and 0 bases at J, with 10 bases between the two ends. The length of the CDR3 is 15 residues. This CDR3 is CASSSTLSSYNEQFF. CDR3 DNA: TGTGCCAGCAGCTCTACCCTGAGCTCCTACAATGAGCAGTTCTTC.

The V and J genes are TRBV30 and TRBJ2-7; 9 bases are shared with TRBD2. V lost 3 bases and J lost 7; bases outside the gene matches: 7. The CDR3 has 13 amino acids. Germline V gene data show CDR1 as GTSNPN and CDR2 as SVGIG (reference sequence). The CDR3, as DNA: TGTGCCTGGAGGTCGCGGGGGGGGCGGGAGCAGTACTTC. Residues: CAWRSRGGREQYF.

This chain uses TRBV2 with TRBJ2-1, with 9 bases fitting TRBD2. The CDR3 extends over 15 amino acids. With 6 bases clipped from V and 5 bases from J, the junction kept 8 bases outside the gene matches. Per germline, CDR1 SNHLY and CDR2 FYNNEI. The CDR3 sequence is CASRGGTSLNNEQFF. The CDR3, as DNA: TGTGCCAGCAGGGGGGGGACTAGCCTTAACAATGAGCAGTTCTTC. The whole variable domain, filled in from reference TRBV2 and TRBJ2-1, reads EPEVTQTPSHQVTQMGQEVILRCVPISNHLYFYWYRQILGQKVEFLVSFYNNEISEKSEIFDDQFSVERPDGSNFTLKIRSTKLEDSAMYFCASRGGTSLNNEQFFGPGTRLTVL.